This T cell receptor (beta chain) was obtained from a study of T-cell reconstitution after alpha-beta-depleted transplantation in children listed by TCRdb under 2016. Turning to the overall study: Using TCR repertoire profiling, the study followed T-cell immune reconstitution in a quantitative way in children after TCRalphabeta/CD19-depleted allogeneic hematopoietic cell transplantation.

This clonotype has ten or more counts. Its target antigen remains unknown. No base quality values were provided; no much bigger clone lies one nucleotide off. Relative to germline, V is 6 bases shorter and J is 8 bases shorter, with 16 bases between their ends. CDR1 and CDR2 were assigned from the germline V gene (reference sequence) as DFQATT and SNEGSKA. From cysteine to phenylalanine, the CDR3 is 13 amino acids long. Only the CDR3 DNA stays, 39 bases, in frame from base 1. Broad study findings and their caveats: About two months after transplant, the apparently early recovery of alphabetaT-cell counts reportedly depended on just several hundred clones that had expanded rapidly and came from non-depleted graft cells. The frequencies of hyperexpanded clones fell over the following months, and after one year, T-cell counts and TCRbeta diversity were mostly attributed to newly produced T cells. In some patients, high TCRbeta diversity at day 60 was attributed to recipient T cells and intrathymic progenitors that had survived conditioning.

Libraries were built with PCR. Data came from an Illumina HiSeq 2500. TCR libraries were prepared with molecular barcoding, using unique molecular identifiers to normalize TCRbeta repertoire quantification. The raw public data were reprocessed by TCRdb itself: fastp quality trimming at Q25, MiXCR clonotype calling, in-frame beta chains only. Every CDR3 protein is listed once, alongside the most common genes and DNA of its rows. For this sample the table gives around 240,000 distinct CDR3 sequences, of which less than 9% were detected only once. Of the sample, just under 6.5% falls within the top ten clones. The treatment or condition label on this specimen signifies: allogeneic hematopoietic cell transplantation with graft depleted of TCRalphabeta T cells and CD19 B cells. The children who served as transplant recipients had been given grafts of TCRalphabeta/CD19-depleted allogeneic hematopoietic cells.

This sequence originates from a male patient younger than 18 who had a stem cell transplant for acute lymphoblastic leukemia, so the T cells may come from the graft donor. Material: PBMCs, mostly from graft donor cells, obtained 180 days after TCRalphabeta/CD19-depleted stem cell transplant. The sequence links TRBV20-1 to TRBJ1-4; the D gene assignment is ambiguous. The DNA sequence is as follows: TGCAGTGCGGTCGAGGGTAATGGCGAAAAACTGTTTTTT. It translates to CSAVEGNGEKLFF.